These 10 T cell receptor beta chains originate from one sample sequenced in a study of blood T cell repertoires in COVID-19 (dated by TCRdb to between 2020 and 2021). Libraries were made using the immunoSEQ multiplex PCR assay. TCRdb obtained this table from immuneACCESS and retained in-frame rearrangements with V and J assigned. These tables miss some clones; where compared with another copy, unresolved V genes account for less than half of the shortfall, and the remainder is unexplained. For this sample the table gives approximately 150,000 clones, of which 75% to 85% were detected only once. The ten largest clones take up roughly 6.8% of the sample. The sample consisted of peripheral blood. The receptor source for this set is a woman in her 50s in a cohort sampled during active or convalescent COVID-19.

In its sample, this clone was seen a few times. As DNA, the CDR3 is TGTGCCAGCAGTCTTCTCCAGGGGGCAGGCACTGAAGCTTTCTTT. This codes for CASSLLQGAGTEAFF. The chain has TRBV27 and TRBJ1-1, with 8 positions matching TRBD1. This CDR3 region has 15 residues. Trimming removed 5 bases from V and 4 bases from J; junction bases left unmatched: 9. The germline gives CDR1 MNHEY, CDR2 SMNVEV (reference sequence).

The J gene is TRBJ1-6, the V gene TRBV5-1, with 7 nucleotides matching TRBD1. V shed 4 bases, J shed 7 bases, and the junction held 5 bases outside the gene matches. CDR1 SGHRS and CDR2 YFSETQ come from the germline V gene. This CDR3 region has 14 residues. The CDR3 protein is CASSHGQANSPLHF. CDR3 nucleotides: TGCGCCAGCAGCCACGGACAGGCGAATTCACCCCTCCACTTT.

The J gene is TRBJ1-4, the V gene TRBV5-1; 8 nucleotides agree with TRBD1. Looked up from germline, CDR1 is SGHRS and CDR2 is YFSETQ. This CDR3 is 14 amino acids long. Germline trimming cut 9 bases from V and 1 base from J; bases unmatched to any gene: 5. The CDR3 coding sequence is TGCGCCATCGACAGGGGAAGAACTAATGAAAAACTGTTTTTT. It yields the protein CAIDRGRTNEKLFF.

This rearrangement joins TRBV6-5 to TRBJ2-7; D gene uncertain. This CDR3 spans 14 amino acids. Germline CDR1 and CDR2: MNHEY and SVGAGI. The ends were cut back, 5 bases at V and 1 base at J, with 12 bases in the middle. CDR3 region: CASSPSILSYEQYF. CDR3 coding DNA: TGTGCCAGCAGTCCCAGTATCCTTTCCTACGAGCAGTACTTC.

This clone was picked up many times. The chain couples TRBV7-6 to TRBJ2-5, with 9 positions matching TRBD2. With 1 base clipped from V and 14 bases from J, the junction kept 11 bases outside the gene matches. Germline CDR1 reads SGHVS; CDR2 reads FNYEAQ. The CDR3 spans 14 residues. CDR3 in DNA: TGTGCCAGCAGCTTAGTCGAGGTAGCGGGGGATAAATACTTC. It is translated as CASSLVEVAGDKYF.

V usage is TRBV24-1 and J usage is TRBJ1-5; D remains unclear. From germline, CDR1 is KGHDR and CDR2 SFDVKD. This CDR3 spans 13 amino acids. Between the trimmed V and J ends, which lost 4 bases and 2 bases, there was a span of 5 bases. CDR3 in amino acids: CATSEEGNQPQHF. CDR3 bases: TGTGCCACCAGTGAAGAGGGCAATCAGCCCCAGCATTTT.

The CDR3 nucleotides are TGTGCCAGCTCAGACCGGGACAGGGTGTTTATGCAGTTCTTC. Translation: CASSDRDRVFMQFF. This chain uses TRBV18 with TRBJ2-1; 9 bases match TRBD1. CDR3 length: 14 amino acids. CDR1 and CDR2 (germline): KGHSH, LQKENI. J gave up 12 bases and V 5 bases, and 11 bases lay outside the gene matches.

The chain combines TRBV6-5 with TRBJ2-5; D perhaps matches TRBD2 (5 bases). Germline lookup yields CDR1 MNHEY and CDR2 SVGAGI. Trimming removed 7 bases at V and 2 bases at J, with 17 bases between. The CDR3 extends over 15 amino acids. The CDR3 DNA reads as TGTGCCAGCAACCCGCTTGCGGGCCTACAAGAGACCCAGTACTTC. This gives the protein CASNPLAGLQETQYF.

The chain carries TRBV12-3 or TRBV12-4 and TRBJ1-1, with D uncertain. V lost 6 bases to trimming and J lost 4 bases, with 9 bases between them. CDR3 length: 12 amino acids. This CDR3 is CASRQLGTEAFF. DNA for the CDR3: TGTGCCAGCAGACAGCTTGGCACTGAAGCTTTCTTT.

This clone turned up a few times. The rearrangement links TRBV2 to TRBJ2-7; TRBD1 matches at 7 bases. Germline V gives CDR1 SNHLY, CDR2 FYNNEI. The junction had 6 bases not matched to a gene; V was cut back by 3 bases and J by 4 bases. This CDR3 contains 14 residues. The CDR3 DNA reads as TGTGCCAGCAGTGACGGGACAGCCTTTTACGAGCAGTACTTC. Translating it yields CASSDGTAFYEQYF.